This T cell receptor (beta chain) was identified during a study of OX40 agonist ivuxolimab in advanced cancers. Clones were read by immunoSEQ multiplex PCR, and TCRdb kept only the in-frame ones, dropping some. The table shows fewer than 30,000 clones, with around nine tenths occurring only once. Turning to this clone: Its target is unknown.

Whole-study results and caveats: Clones of CD4+ and CD8+ blood T cells grew by week 6 at doses of 0.1 to 3.0 mg/kg.

The TCR originated in an adult with an advanced solid tumor such as melanoma, head and neck, liver or kidney cancer. Sequencing used CD4+ or CD8+ T cells sorted from blood, obtained in a trial of the OX40 agonist ivuxolimab.

In DNA form, the CDR3 reads TGTGCCAGCAGCTCAGGACAGGGGGCGAGGGCTAATGAAAAACTGTTTTTT. Translation gives CASSSGQGARANEKLFF. This chain links TRBV9 with TRBJ1-4; 11 positions agree with TRBD1. V lost 4 bases to trimming and J lost 3 bases; unmatched junction nucleotides: 8. The CDR3 spans 17 residues. The germline gives CDR1 SGDLS, CDR2 YYNGEE.